Sequencing of this T cell receptor (beta chain) was carried out in a study of radiotherapy plus CTLA-4 blockade in lung cancer (dated by TCRdb to 2017 to 2018). For the wider study: Objective responses occurred in roughly a sixth of enrolled patients, and 30% to 35% achieved disease control.

Study-level results and caveats: The strongest predictors of response, as reported, were early dynamic changes in blood T cell clones along with a rise in serum interferon-beta after radiation. After treatment with radiotherapy and ipilimumab, TCR clones that originated in tumors expanded in peripheral blood.

With regard to this clone: What antigen it recognizes has not been identified. Per-base qualities were not stored, and no clone one base away is much larger.

The method behind the library was the immunoSEQ multiplex PCR assay. TCRdb limited this immuneACCESS table to in-frame rearrangements with V and J called. A share of clones is missing; checked studies link under half to unresolved V genes, and the rest is unexplained. The sample contains 65,000 to 95,000 clones, around nine tenths of them found a single time. The biggest ten clones account for roughly 0.95% of the sample. In this study, focal radiation therapy paired with CTLA-4 blockade (ipilimumab) was tested in patients who had chemo-refractory metastatic non-small-cell lung cancer. CDR1 SGHVS and CDR2 FQNEAQ are derived from the germline V gene. Inclusive of the bounding cysteine and phenylalanine, the CDR3 is 16 residues long. Of the read, only the CDR3 DNA is kept; its 48 bases are in frame from base 1. Trimming takes 3 bases off V and 5 bases off J; junction bases not matched to a gene: 9.

Sequences were derived from peripheral blood, sampled from a patient treated with radiotherapy plus ipilimumab. This receptor was identified in a human donor with non-small cell lung cancer who had stable disease on radiotherapy plus ipilimumab. Recombination linked TRBV7-8 to TRBJ2-2; TRBD1 agrees with 7 junctional bases. The sequenced DNA: TGTGCCAGCAGCTTTTCAGGGGGAGTTAGAACCGGGGAGCTGTTTTTT. It encodes CASSFSGGVRTGELFF.